The text below deals with one TCR beta chain. The authors' processing: Quantification of nucleated cells was approximated via reference gene primer amplification. The data were produced by immunoSEQ multiplex PCR, yet TCRdb's version contains in-frame clones alone and is incomplete. V, J and clone size were drawn from that table, and D and trimming were deduced from the DNA. The sample lists some 290,000 clones, around 87% occurring once. Germline V gene sequence: CDR1 MNHEY, CDR2 SVGAGI. Deletions cut 6 bases from V and 5 bases from J, with 13 bases between. This CDR3 has 13 amino acids. The data are from a study of blood T cell repertoires in COVID-19. In the study overall: The samples span acute and convalescent COVID-19 from the United States, Italy and Spain. PBMCs, B-cell-depleted T cells, or T cells provided the cDNA or gDNA that made up the material.

This clonotype was sampled from a woman in her 50s who had recovered from COVID-19. The sequenced sample was peripheral blood. This chain links TRBV6-5 with TRBJ1-1; weak D call: TRBD1 (6 bases). Here the CDR3 reads CASRRRQGTEAFF. The CDR3 nucleotides read TGTGCCAGCAGGAGACGGCAGGGGACTGAAGCTTTCTTT.